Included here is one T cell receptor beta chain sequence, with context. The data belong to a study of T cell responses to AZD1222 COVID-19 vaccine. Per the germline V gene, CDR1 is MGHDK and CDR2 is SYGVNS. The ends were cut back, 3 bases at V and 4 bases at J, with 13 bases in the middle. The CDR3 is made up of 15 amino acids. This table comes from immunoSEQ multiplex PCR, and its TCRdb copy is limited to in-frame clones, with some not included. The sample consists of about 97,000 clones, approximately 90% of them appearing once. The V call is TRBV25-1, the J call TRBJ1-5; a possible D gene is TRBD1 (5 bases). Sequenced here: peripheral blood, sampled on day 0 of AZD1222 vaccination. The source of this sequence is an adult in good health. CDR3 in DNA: TGTGCCAGCAGTGAGGGCGGGGGTCTTAATCAGCCCCAGCATTTT. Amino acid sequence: CASSEGGGLNQPQHF.